Reported below is one TCR beta chain. The antigen is unknown. Trimming took off 6 bases at V and 1 base at J, with 9 bases between the two ends. CDR1 is WSHSY and CDR2 is SAAADI in the germline V gene. This CDR3 region has 13 residues. The sample originates from a study of OX40 agonist ivuxolimab in advanced cancers. Study-level background: Ivuxolimab, an antibody that agonizes OX40 (CD134), was administered to the patients. Across the patients, intravenous ivuxolimab was delivered every 2 weeks at 0.01 to 10 mg/kg. Hepatocellular carcinoma, melanoma, renal cell or head and neck cancer was diagnosed in the dose-escalation patients.

Sequencing used immunoSEQ multiplex PCR; TCRdb keeps in-frame clones, though not all of them. The top ten hold about 13% of the sample, which has about 50,000 clones, about 81% seen once. General study results and limits: The study found that CD8+ T cells averaged more expanded clones than CD4+.

Sequenced material: CD4+ or CD8+ T cells sorted from blood, taken in a trial of the OX40 agonist ivuxolimab. The V gene is TRBV10-2, the J gene TRBJ1-1, with D maybe TRBD1 (6 bases). The TCR was taken from an adult with an advanced solid tumor such as melanoma, head and neck, liver or kidney cancer. CDR3 DNA: TGCGCCAGCAGCACAGGGCCGAACACTGAAGCTTTCTTT. Translating it yields CASSTGPNTEAFF.